The source of this T cell receptor (beta chain) is a study of neurological immune-mediated disorders. 5'RACE with 10-nucleotide random UMIs generated the cDNA. TCRdb re-called the 5' RACE reads with MiXCR, one entry per CDR3 protein. Found here are roughly 80,000 distinct CDR3 sequences, approximately 17% of them singletons; the top ten hold approximately 15%. This CDR3 has 17 amino acids. The V gene's germline CDR1 is SGHTA and CDR2 FQGNSA. V trimming: 3 bases; J trimming: 0 bases; junction bases outside the gene matches: 3. The unsorted libraries were made from 2 million PBMCs kept at -80 C. This clonotype was observed many times.

The rearrangement links TRBV7-2 to TRBJ2-1; 12 bases are a match to TRBD2. The origin of this receptor is a woman aged 35 to 49 in good health. The sequenced material came from PBMCs. The CDR3 DNA sequence: TGTGCCAGCAGCTTGACTAGCGGGGGACCCTCCTACAATGAGCAGTTCTTC. Its protein is CASSLTSGGPSYNEQFF.